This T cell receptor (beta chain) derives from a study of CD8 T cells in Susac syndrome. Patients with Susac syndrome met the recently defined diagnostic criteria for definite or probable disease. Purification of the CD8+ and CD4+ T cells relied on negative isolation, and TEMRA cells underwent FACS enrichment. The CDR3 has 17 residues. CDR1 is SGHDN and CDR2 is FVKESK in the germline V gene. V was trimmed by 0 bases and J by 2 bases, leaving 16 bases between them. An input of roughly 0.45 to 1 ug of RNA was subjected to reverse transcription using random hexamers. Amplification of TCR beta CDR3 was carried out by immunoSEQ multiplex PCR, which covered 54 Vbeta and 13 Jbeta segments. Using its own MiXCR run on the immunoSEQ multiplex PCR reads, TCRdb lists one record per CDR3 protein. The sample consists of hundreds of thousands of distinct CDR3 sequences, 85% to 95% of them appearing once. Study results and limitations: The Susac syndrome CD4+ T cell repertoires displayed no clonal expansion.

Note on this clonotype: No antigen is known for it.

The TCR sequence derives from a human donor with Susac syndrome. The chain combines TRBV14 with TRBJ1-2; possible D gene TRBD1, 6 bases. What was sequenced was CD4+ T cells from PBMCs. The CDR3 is CASSQDKYREENYGYTF. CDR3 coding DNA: TGTGCCAGCAGCCAAGATAAGTACAGGGAGGAAAACTATGGCTACACCTTC.